Below are 13 T cell receptor beta chains sequenced from a single sample in a study of T cells in Graves' hyperthyroidism and ophthalmopathy (dated by TCRdb to about 2019). Library creation used multiplex PCR. Data came from an Illumina HiSeq 2000. TCR beta CDR3 regions were amplified from RNA transcripts. A first-round RT-PCR of the TCR CDR3 used the HTBI primer set with the Qiagen OneStep RT-PCR kit. TCRdb passed the public sequencing reads through fastp at Q25 and MiXCR, retaining productive beta sequences. Every CDR3 protein is listed once, alongside the most common genes and DNA of its rows. The sample table shows over 700,000 distinct CDR3 sequences, and over 35% are seen once. 7% to 10% of the sample is taken by the ten largest. The specimen was blood. These receptors all stem from a man younger than 35 with Graves' hyperthyroidism.

The chain joins TRBV7-2 to TRBJ2-6; TRBD1 matches 7 bases. Germline assignment: CDR1 SGHTA and CDR2 FQGNSA. The CDR3 runs 17 residues. V was pared by 1 base and J by 0 bases, with 3 bases of the junction left unmatched. CDR3 in amino acids: CASSLDRGSSGANVLTF. CDR3 bases: TGTGCCAGCAGCTTAGACAGGGGCTCCTCTGGGGCCAACGTCCTGACTTTC.

With respect to this clonotype: Being one base from a much bigger clone, this may be a read error. The chain employs TRBV7-6 and TRBJ2-5; D possibly corresponds to TRBD2 (5 bases). Germline loops: CDR1 SGHVS, CDR2 FNYEAQ. This CDR3 has 14 residues. For the CDR3, the DNA is TGTGCCTGCAGCTTAGCGCGCGGAGAAGAGACCCAGTACTTC. Translation: CACSLARGEETQYF.

By share, this clonotype counts as medium-sized. As DNA, the CDR3 is TGTGCCAGCAGCCCTAGGGACAGGGCTGACACTGAAGCTTTCTTT. Its translation: CASSPRDRADTEAFF. This chain joins TRBV7-9 and TRBJ1-1, with TRBD1 identical over 9 bases. J gave up 3 bases and V 5 bases, and 7 bases lay outside the gene matches. From germline, CDR1 is SEHNR and CDR2 FQNEAQ (reference sequence). The length of the CDR3 is 15 residues.

The rearrangement uses TRBV7-9 and TRBJ1-6, with D possibly matching TRBD1 (5 bases). There are 16 residues in the CDR3. Per germline, CDR1 SEHNR and CDR2 FQNEAQ (reference sequence). With 6 bases removed from V and 9 bases from J, the gap between germline ends came to 21 bases. In DNA form, the CDR3 reads TGTGCCAGCAGTTTAATTATGAGGGGTGCTGGTTCACCCCTCCACTTT. Amino acids: CASSLIMRGAGSPLHF.

This clonotype was found once. At one end the junction does not follow the germline gene, possibly because of a read error. The chain is built from TRBV5-5 and TRBJ2-7, with D unresolved. The CDR3 is 13 amino acids. Germline lookup yields CDR1 SGHKS and CDR2 YYEKEE (reference sequence). The CDR3 nucleotides read TGCGCCAGCAGCCAAGATTGGGCGGACGAGCAGTACTTC. It is translated as CASSQDWADEQYF.

This clonotype showed up many times. The J gene is TRBJ1-2, the V gene TRBV10-3, with TRBD1 matching 8 bases. J was trimmed by 0 bases and V by 0 bases; bases with no gene match: 3. CDR1 is ENHRY, CDR2 SYGVKD, per germline. This CDR3 region has 16 residues. CDR3 loop: CAISESGTGTNYGYTF. DNA for the CDR3: TGTGCCATCAGTGAGTCCGGGACAGGTACTAACTATGGCTACACCTTC.

The gene calls are TRBV24-1 and TRBJ1-1; D unresolved. The germline gives CDR1 KGHDR, CDR2 SFDVKD. There are 12 residues in the CDR3. V shed 6 bases and J shed 6 bases, with 10 bases lying between them. The CDR3 DNA follows: TGTGCCACCAGTACCAATGAGGCTGAAGCTTTCTTT. Encoded protein: CATSTNEAEAFF.

This clonotype was seen only once. The chain uses TRBV6-2 or TRBV6-3 and TRBJ2-7; unclear D gene. This CDR3 is built from 15 residues. V lost 8 bases, J lost 0 bases, and 17 bases lay in between. Germline assignment: CDR1 MNHEY and CDR2 SVGEGT. Written as DNA, the CDR3 is TGTGCCAGCGGATCCAACTCACAACTCTCCTACGAGCAGTACTTC. It yields the protein CASGSNSQLSYEQYF.

This clonotype has at least ten counts. This chain connects TRBV20-1 to TRBJ1-1; no clear D. V lost 6 bases to trimming and J lost 5 bases, with 16 bases between them. The length of the CDR3 is 13 residues. Germline V gene lookup returns CDR1 DFQATT and CDR2 SNEGSKA (reference sequence). CDR3 amino acids: CSAPLAGKTEAFF. For the CDR3, the DNA is TGCAGTGCCCCACTTGCGGGAAAAACTGAAGCTTTCTTT.

This clonotype was seen ten or more times. This chain uses TRBV19 with TRBJ2-7; a weak D match, TRBD2 (5 bases). The length of the CDR3 is 13 residues. Germline CDR1 reads LNHDA; CDR2 reads SQIVND (reference sequence). Deletions cut 4 bases from V and 4 bases from J, with 11 bases between. The CDR3 protein is CASSRTEEYEQYF. The CDR3 bases are TGTGCCAGTAGTAGGACGGAGGAATACGAGCAGTACTTC.

This chain uses TRBV12-3 or TRBV12-4 with TRBJ2-7, with D perhaps being TRBD1 or TRBD2 (5 bases each). Trimming pared 5 bases from V and 9 bases from J, leaving 14 bases between. This CDR3 is built from 12 residues. CDR3 DNA sequence: TGTGCCAGCAGTGCCGGGGCCTCAGGGCAGTACTTC. The encoded protein is CASSAGASGQYF.

This chain connects TRBV29-1 to TRBJ2-7; D may be TRBD2 (5 bases). The CDR3 runs 13 residues. CDR1 is SQVTM, CDR2 ANQGSEA, per germline. Trimming removed 4 bases from V and 0 bases from J, with 10 bases in between. The CDR3 nucleotides are TGCAGCGTTGGGGCTAGCAGCTCCTACGAGCAGTACTTC. Translation gives CSVGASSSYEQYF.

This clonotype occurred a few times. V usage is TRBV4-3 and J usage is TRBJ1-4; weak D call: TRBD1 (5 bases). The CDR3 sequence is 15 residues long. Deletions cut 0 bases from V and 5 bases from J, with 10 bases between. From germline, CDR1 is LGHNA and CDR2 YSLEER. CDR3 DNA: TGCGCCAGCAGCCAAGAATGGGACGTGAATGAAAAACTGTTTTTT. It specifies CASSQEWDVNEKLFF.